The rows below give T cell receptor beta chains drawn from one sample of a study of blood T cell repertoires in COVID-19. The data were produced by immunoSEQ multiplex PCR, yet TCRdb's version contains in-frame clones alone and is incomplete. The profile shows 86,000 or so clones, nearly 95% of them singletons. Sample: peripheral blood. These receptors originate from a human donor with active COVID-19. The donor label of this sample is uncertain. Each CDR3 is given with its conserved first and last residue. Fields, in order: V gene, clone size, J gene, D gene, CDR3 DNA, CDR3 protein. A D gene is named only where the DNA matches it firmly. Expanded clones get a size class; other rows say once, few or many, or leave the size out.

V: TRBV7-2
size: NA
J: TRBJ2-7
D: NA
DNA: TGTGCCAGCAGCACTGGGGACTCCTCCTACGAGCAGTACTTC
CDR3: CASSTGDSSYEQYF

V: TRBV6-1
size: NA
J: TRBJ1-2
D: TRBD1
DNA: TGTGCCAGCAGTGACGGACAGGGGTTTTCCTATGGCTACACCTTC
CDR3: CASSDGQGFSYGYTF

V: TRBV5-1
size: once
J: TRBJ2-1
D: NA
DNA: TGCGCCAGCCCCGTCGGTGATGAGCAGTTCTTC
CDR3: CASPVGDEQFF

V: TRBV7-9
size: NA
J: TRBJ2-7
D: NA
DNA: TGTGCCAGCAGCCCCGGGGAGAGCTCCTACGAGCAGTACTTC
CDR3: CASSPGESSYEQYF

V: TRBV12-3/TRBV12-4
size: NA
J: TRBJ2-5
D: NA
DNA: TGTGCCAGCAGTTTTTACAGCCAAGAGACCCAGTACTTC
CDR3: CASSFYSQETQYF

V: TRBV7-9
size: few
J: TRBJ2-4
D: TRBD1
DNA: TGTGCCAGCAGCGACGGACAGGGCATAGCCAAAAACATTCAGTACTTC
CDR3: CASSDGQGIAKNIQYF

V: TRBV28
size: NA
J: TRBJ2-1
D: NA
DNA: TGTGCCACCTTGGCCCCGGGCTCCTACAATGAGCAGTTCTTC
CDR3: CATLAPGSYNEQFF

V: TRBV9
size: NA
J: TRBJ2-7
D: TRBD2
DNA: TGTGCCAGCAGCCACGGGGGGACTAGCCCTACCTACGAGCAGTACTTC
CDR3: CASSHGGTSPTYEQYF

V: TRBV19
size: NA
J: TRBJ1-1
D: NA
DNA: TGTGCCAGTAGTTGGGGGCCCGGCTCTGAAGCTTTCTTT
CDR3: CASSWGPGSEAFF

V: TRBV14
size: NA
J: TRBJ1-6
D: NA
DNA: TGTGCCAGCAGCCAAGAACAGGCTCGCTCCTATAATTCACCCCTCCACTTT
CDR3: CASSQEQARSYNSPLHF

V: TRBV5-6
size: NA
J: TRBJ2-1
D: TRBD2
DNA: TGTGCCAGCAGCGAACCGGGACTAGCGGGAGTCCTTGAGCAGTTCTTC
CDR3: CASSEPGLAGVLEQFF

V: TRBV19
size: NA
J: TRBJ2-1
D: TRBD1
DNA: TGTGCCAGTAGGTCGGGGGACAGGGGCGACAATGAGCAGTTCTTC
CDR3: CASRSGDRGDNEQFF

V: TRBV3-1/TRBV3-2
size: NA
J: TRBJ2-1
D: NA
DNA: TGTGCCAGCAGCACCAAAACAGGGCTGGATGAGCAGTTCTTC
CDR3: CASSTKTGLDEQFF

V: TRBV28
size: NA
J: TRBJ1-5
D: NA
DNA: TGTGCCGAGGCCGGTAGCAATCAGCCCCAGCATTTT
CDR3: CAEAGSNQPQHF

V: TRBV27
size: NA
J: TRBJ2-3
D: TRBD1
DNA: TGTGCCAGCAGCCTCTGGGGGACAGGGGGATATACGCAGTATTTT
CDR3: CASSLWGTGGYTQYF

V: TRBV3-1/TRBV3-2
size: NA
J: TRBJ2-7
D: NA
DNA: TGTGCCAGCAGCCATACAGGGAGCGAGCAGTACTTC
CDR3: CASSHTGSEQYF

V: TRBV6-5
size: NA
J: TRBJ2-7
D: TRBD1
DNA: TGTGCCAGCAGAGAGACAGGGTCGTACGAGCAGTACTTC
CDR3: CASRETGSYEQYF

V: TRBV11-3
size: NA
J: TRBJ2-1
D: TRBD1
DNA: TGTGCCAGCAGCTTTCCCCGGGACAGGGGCTACAATGAGCAGTTCTTC
CDR3: CASSFPRDRGYNEQFF

V: TRBV20-1
size: NA
J: TRBJ2-1
D: NA
DNA: TGCAGTGCTCGCACGGACAATGAGCAGTTCTTC
CDR3: CSARTDNEQFF

V: TRBV6-5
size: NA
J: TRBJ1-5
D: TRBD1
DNA: TGTGCCAGCAGTTCACAGGGGTATAATCAGCCCCAGCATTTT
CDR3: CASSSQGYNQPQHF

V: TRBV27
size: NA
J: TRBJ1-2
D: NA
DNA: TGTGCCAGCAGTTTAACGACAGGATCCCCCTATGGCTACACCTTC
CDR3: CASSLTTGSPYGYTF

V: TRBV11-2
size: NA
J: TRBJ1-3
D: TRBD1
DNA: TGTGCCAGCAGCCCCTGGGGACAGGGTTCTGGAAACACCATATATTTT
CDR3: CASSPWGQGSGNTIYF

V: TRBV11-2
size: NA
J: TRBJ2-1
D: NA
DNA: TGTGCCAGCAGCTTAGACCCTAGGACAGTCTCCTACAATGAGCAGTTCTTC
CDR3: CASSLDPRTVSYNEQFF

V: TRBV6-2/TRBV6-3
size: once
J: TRBJ2-5
D: NA
DNA: TGTGCCAGCAGTACCCCCGGGGAGACCCAGTACTTC
CDR3: CASSTPGETQYF

V: TRBV6-6
size: NA
J: TRBJ1-4
D: NA
DNA: TGTGCCAGCAGTTACTCCGGGGGTGTAAAACTGTTTTTT
CDR3: CASSYSGGVKLFF

V: TRBV15
size: NA
J: TRBJ2-2
D: NA
DNA: TGTGCCACCAGCAGAGATGCGTCGGTCACCGGGGAGCTGTTTTTT
CDR3: CATSRDASVTGELFF

V: TRBV9
size: NA
J: TRBJ1-2
D: NA
DNA: TGTGCCAGCAGCTTTAACTTCCAGGGATGGGATGGCTACACCTTC
CDR3: CASSFNFQGWDGYTF

V: TRBV19
size: NA
J: TRBJ2-5
D: TRBD1
DNA: TGTGCCAGTAGTGCCCGACAGGGTATGGAGACCCAGTACTTC
CDR3: CASSARQGMETQYF

V: TRBV10-1
size: few
J: TRBJ1-5
D: NA
DNA: TGCGCCAGCAGTGAGGGGAGTGTGAATCAGCCCCAGCATTTT
CDR3: CASSEGSVNQPQHF

V: TRBV7-3
size: NA
J: TRBJ2-3
D: TRBD2
DNA: TGTGCCAGCAGCTTAAGGGACAGGGGAGCCCCGGGACTAGCGGGAGGGCGGCCAGATACGCAGTATTTT
CDR3: CASSLRDRGAPGLAGGRPDTQYF

V: TRBV10-1
size: few
J: TRBJ2-7
D: TRBD2
DNA: TGCGCCAGCAGTGAGTCTTGGAGCGGGGGAACCTACGAGCAGTACTTC
CDR3: CASSESWSGGTYEQYF